Listed below are T cell receptor beta chains from one sample, sequenced in a study of blood T cell repertoires in COVID-19. Some clones are missing from TCRdb's copy, which holds only in-frame ones; the method was immunoSEQ multiplex PCR. The table includes 150,000 to 170,000 clones, approximately 84% detected once. Sequencing input: peripheral blood. The receptors were gathered from an older woman with COVID-19, enrolled during active disease. The CDR3 runs from the conserved cysteine through the conserved F or W. Fields, in order: clone size, D gene, V gene, J gene, CDR3 DNA, CDR3 protein. The D gene is left open where the match is weak. Rows may omit the clone size; those that give it use once, few, many or a size class.

>few|-|TRBV6-6|TRBJ1-1
TGTGCCAGCAGTGGGGTCCAGGGGAACACTGAAGCTTTCTTT
CASSGVQGNTEAFF
>-|-|TRBV2|TRBJ2-1
TGTGCCAGCTCCCGTAACTCCTACAATGAGCAGTTCTTC
CASSRNSYNEQFF
>-|-|TRBV6-6|TRBJ1-1
TGTGCCAGCAGGCACGACTCGAACACTGAAGCTTTCTTT
CASRHDSNTEAFF
>-|-|TRBV11-2|TRBJ1-1
TGTGCCAGCAGCTTAGGTGCCCTAGCGGGGACTGAAGCTTTCTTT
CASSLGALAGTEAFF
>-|-|TRBV6-5|TRBJ1-3
TGTGCCAGCGAAAGAAAAAACGGGGGGGCGAACACCATATATTTT
CASERKNGGANTIYF
>-|-|TRBV6-5|TRBJ1-1
TGTGCCAGCAGACTTCCTCGAGGGAACACTGAAGCTTTCTTT
CASRLPRGNTEAFF
>-|-|TRBV5-4|TRBJ2-2
TGTGCCAGCAGCTCCGGTTTTGGGGCAGGGGCGAACACCGGGGAGCTGTTTTTT
CASSSGFGAGANTGELFF
>-|TRBD2|TRBV7-9|TRBJ2-1
TGTGCCAGCAGCTTAGCAACTAGCGTTGAGCAGTTCTTC
CASSLATSVEQFF
>-|-|TRBV24-1|TRBJ1-2
TGTGCCACCAGTGACCTCAGGGTTTCGTATGGCTACACCTTC
CATSDLRVSYGYTF
>-|-|TRBV2|TRBJ1-4
TGTGCCAGCAGTGAGAGGGAAGGGCTGTTTTTT
CASSEREGLFF
>-|-|TRBV7-2|TRBJ1-6
TGTGCCAGCAGCTTAGACTACAACCCAAATTCACCCCTCCACTTT
CASSLDYNPNSPLHF
>-|-|TRBV20-1|TRBJ1-2
TGCAGTGCTAGGGTTCAGGGCGACTACACCTTC
CSARVQGDYTF
>-|-|TRBV5-6|TRBJ2-5
TGTGCCAGCAGCCTACCCCCCGGGAGTCAAGAGACCCAGTACTTC
CASSLPPGSQETQYF
>-|TRBD1|TRBV4-1|TRBJ1-4
TGCGCCAGCAGCCGCCCCCAGGGGACAGAGCTTGAAAAACTGTTTTTT
CASSRPQGTELEKLFF
>-|TRBD2|TRBV2|TRBJ2-4
TGTGCCAGCAGGGGGGAGGGTAAGGACATTCAGTACTTC
CASRGEGKDIQYF
>-|-|TRBV9|TRBJ1-2
TGTGCCAGCAGCGGTGTGACAGGAGGATGGGGCTACACCTTC
CASSGVTGGWGYTF
>-|TRBD1|TRBV24-1|TRBJ1-2
TGTGCCACCAGTGATCGACAGGGAGACGGCTACACCTTC
CATSDRQGDGYTF
>-|TRBD2|TRBV19|TRBJ2-1
TGTGCCAGTAGTACCGCCGGACTAGCGGGGGACCTCAATGAGCAGTTCTTC
CASSTAGLAGDLNEQFF
>-|-|TRBV7-8|TRBJ1-5
TGTGCCAGCAGCTTTGAACAGCCGATAAGCAATCAGCCCCAGCATTTT
CASSFEQPISNQPQHF
>-|-|TRBV4-1|TRBJ1-1
TGCGCCAGCAGCCAAGTCGCAGGGAACACTGAAGCTTTCTTT
CASSQVAGNTEAFF
>few|-|TRBV30|TRBJ1-1
TGTGCCTGGGGAAACAGGCTCGGGGAAGCTTTCTTT
CAWGNRLGEAFF
>-|TRBD1|TRBV7-9|TRBJ1-2
TGTGCCAGCAGTTCAACAGGGGGCGACACTAACTATGGCTACACCTTC
CASSSTGGDTNYGYTF
>-|TRBD1|TRBV2|TRBJ1-2
TGTGCCAGCAGAAAGACAGGGGGCGCGGGTAACTATGGCTACACCTTC
CASRKTGGAGNYGYTF
>-|-|TRBV19|TRBJ1-1
TGTGCCAGTACCCCGCGGGTCAGAAAGGGAGGCGGGAACACTGAAGCTTTCTTT
CASTPRVRKGGGNTEAFF
>-|-|TRBV7-3|TRBJ2-1
TGTGCCAGCAGCTTACTAGGCTCTGATGAGCAGTTCTTC
CASSLLGSDEQFF
>-|-|TRBV6-1|TRBJ1-2
TGTGCCAGCAGTGAAGAGAGGGGGAGCTATGGCTACACCTTC
CASSEERGSYGYTF
>-|-|TRBV19|TRBJ1-5
TGTGCCACCGAGGATGGTCAGAATAGCAATCAGCCCCAGCATTTT
CATEDGQNSNQPQHF
>-|TRBD2|TRBV2|TRBJ2-3
TGTGCCCTCAATGGAGCGGGGGGCTTTAGCACAGATACGCAGTATTTT
CALNGAGGFSTDTQYF
>-|-|TRBV11-2|TRBJ1-1
TGTGCCAGCAGCTTAACCGGGAACACTGAAGCTTTCTTT
CASSLTGNTEAFF
>-|-|TRBV7-8|TRBJ1-2
TGTGCCAGCAGCTTAGCGACGGGGGGATTTAACTATGGCTACACCTTC
CASSLATGGFNYGYTF
>once|-|TRBV4-1|TRBJ1-4
TGCGCCAGCAGCCAAGAAAGTGGGGCTGTTAGGGAAAAACTGTTTTTT
CASSQESGAVREKLFF